This TCR beta chain was identified during a study of CD8 T cell repertoires and HIV-1 epitope variants. Study overall: T cells were stimulated with Twenty-five Gag and Nef peptides separately.

Germline loops: CDR1 LNHDA, CDR2 SQIVND (reference sequence). This CDR3 region has 16 residues. V trimming: 6 bases; J trimming: 3 bases; junction bases outside the gene matches: 8. Libraries were prepared by immunoSEQ multiplex PCR; TCRdb keeps only in-frame clonotypes and omits some of them. The table shows some 100,000 clones, with around 75% occurring only once. The rearrangement joins TRBV19 to TRBJ2-3, with 11 bases aligning to TRBD2. The specimen was uncultured baseline CD8+ T cells from peripheral blood mononuclear cells (PBMCs). The clonotype comes from a male donor with HIV. The CDR3 region is CASRGPLAGGTDTQYF. Here the CDR3 DNA reads TGTGCCAGTAGAGGGCCCCTAGCGGGAGGTACAGATACGCAGTATTTT. The whole variable domain, filled in from reference TRBV19 and TRBJ2-3, reads DGGITQSPKYLFRKEGQNVTLSCEQNLNHDAMYWYRQDPGQGLRLIYYSQIVNDFQKGDIAEGYSVSREKKESFPLTVTSAQKNPTAFYLCASRGPLAGGTDTQYFGPGTRLTVL.